The 4 T cell receptor beta chains below were found in one sample sequenced in a study of T cells in localized non-small cell lung cancer. Measured with immunoSEQ multiplex PCR; TCRdb has only the in-frame clones, and not every one. The sample has fewer than 20,000 clones; around 89% are singletons. The material sequenced was peripheral blood, taken before any cancer treatment. These receptors came from a female donor over 55 with stage III squamous cell lung carcinoma.

The rearrangement links TRBV27 to TRBJ2-5; tentatively, D is TRBD1 or TRBD2 (6 bases each). The V and J ends lost 2 bases and 3 bases respectively, with 13 bases between them. The V gene's germline CDR1 is MNHEY and CDR2 SMNVEV (reference sequence). This CDR3 has 15 residues. The CDR3 loop reads CASSLTWGAEETQYF. In DNA form, the CDR3 reads TGTGCCAGCAGTTTAACCTGGGGGGCGGAAGAGACCCAGTACTTC.

The chain recombines TRBV5-6 with TRBJ2-4; 7 bases are a match to TRBD1. The CDR3 covers 15 residues. V gave up 4 bases and J gave up 3 bases; unmatched junction bases: 7. Per germline, CDR1 SGHDT and CDR2 YYEEEE. DNA of the CDR3: TGTGCCAGCAGCATGACAGGGTTAGGCAAAAACATTCAGTACTTC. It translates to CASSMTGLGKNIQYF.

In DNA form, the CDR3 reads TGTGCCAGTAGTATAGGGGCCACCGGGACTAGCGGGGGGACCACAGATACGCAGTATTTT. It codes for CASSIGATGTSGGTTDTQYF. V usage is TRBV19 and J usage is TRBJ2-3; 15 bases align to TRBD2. The CDR3 loop spans 20 amino acids. The germline gives CDR1 LNHDA, CDR2 SQIVND (reference sequence). V gave up 1 base and J gave up 2 bases; unmatched junction bases: 10.

The chain carries TRBV28 and TRBJ1-3; the D is unclear. This CDR3 comprises 14 residues. V was trimmed by 6 bases and J by 0 bases, leaving 9 bases between them. From germline, CDR1 is MDHEN and CDR2 SYDVKM. CDR3 residues: CASSPHDSGNTIYF. The CDR3 DNA follows: TGTGCCAGCAGCCCACACGACTCTGGAAACACCATATATTTT.